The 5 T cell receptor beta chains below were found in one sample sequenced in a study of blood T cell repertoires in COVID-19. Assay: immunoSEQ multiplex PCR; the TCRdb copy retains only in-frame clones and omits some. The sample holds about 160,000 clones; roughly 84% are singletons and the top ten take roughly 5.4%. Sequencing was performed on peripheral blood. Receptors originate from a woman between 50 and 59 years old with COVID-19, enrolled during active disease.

Written as DNA, the CDR3 is TGTGCCAGCAGCAAGACAGATAACACTGAAGCTTTCTTT. Protein sequence: CASSKTDNTEAFF. The gene calls are TRBV6-2 or TRBV6-3 and TRBJ1-1, with a possible D match to TRBD1 (5 bases). V dropped 6 bases and J dropped 2 bases, with 10 bases sitting between them. The V gene's germline CDR1 is MNHEY and CDR2 SVGEGT. The CDR3 contains 13 residues.

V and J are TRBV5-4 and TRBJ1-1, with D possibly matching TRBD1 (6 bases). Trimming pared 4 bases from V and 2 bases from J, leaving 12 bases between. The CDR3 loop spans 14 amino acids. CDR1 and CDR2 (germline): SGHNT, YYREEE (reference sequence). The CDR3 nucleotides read TGTGCCAGCAGCCCGGACAGAAAAAACACTGAAGCTTTCTTT. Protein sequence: CASSPDRKNTEAFF.

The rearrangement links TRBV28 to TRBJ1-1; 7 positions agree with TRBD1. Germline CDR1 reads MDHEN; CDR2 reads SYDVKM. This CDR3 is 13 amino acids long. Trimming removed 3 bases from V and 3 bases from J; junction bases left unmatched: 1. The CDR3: CASSLQGDTEAFF. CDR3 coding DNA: TGTGCCAGCAGTTTGCAGGGGGACACTGAAGCTTTCTTT. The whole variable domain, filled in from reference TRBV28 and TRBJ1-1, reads DVKVTQSSRYLVKRTGEKVFLECVQDMDHENMFWYRQDPGLGLRLIYFSYDVKMKEKGDIPEGYSVSREKKERFSLILESASTNQTSMYLCASSLQGDTEAFFGQGTRLTVV.

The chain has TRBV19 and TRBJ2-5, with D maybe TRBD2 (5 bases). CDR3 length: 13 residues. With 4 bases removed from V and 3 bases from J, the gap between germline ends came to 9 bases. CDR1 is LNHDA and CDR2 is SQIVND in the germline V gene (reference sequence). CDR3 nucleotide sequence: TGTGCCAGTAGTAGACTAATCAAAGAGACCCAGTACTTC. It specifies CASSRLIKETQYF.

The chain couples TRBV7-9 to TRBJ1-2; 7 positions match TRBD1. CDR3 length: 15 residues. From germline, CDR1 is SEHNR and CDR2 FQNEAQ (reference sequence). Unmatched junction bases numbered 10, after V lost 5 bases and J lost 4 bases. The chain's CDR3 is CASSKWDSAFYGYTF. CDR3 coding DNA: TGTGCCAGCAGCAAGTGGGACAGCGCTTTCTATGGCTACACCTTC.